This T cell receptor (beta chain) appears in the sequencing data of a study of T cells in Graves' hyperthyroidism and ophthalmopathy. The CDR3 spans 13 residues. V gave up 2 bases and J gave up 6 bases, with 11 bases separating them. Germline values: CDR1 SGHTA, CDR2 FQGNSA. Exclusion criteria comprised uncontrolled infection, other autoimmune disease, pregnancy or lactation. The diagnostic basis comprised clinical symptoms, serum thyroxine and TRAb, thyroid ultrasound and orbital computed tomography. There were TCR beta CDR3 regions amplified from RNA transcripts. RT-PCR in the first round (using the HTBI primer set) targeted the TCR CDR3. MiXCR, applied by TCRdb to the multiplex PCR reads, yields one record per CDR3 protein. The sample lists around 540,000 distinct CDR3 sequences, approximately 44% occurring once. General study results and limits: Ophthalmopathy could be told apart from stable hyperthyroidism with a 13 V-J model. It was a median approximately 7.1 months before onset that the model predicted ophthalmopathy.

As concerns this clonotype: No antigen is known for it.

The chain recombines TRBV7-2 with TRBJ2-7; a possible D gene is TRBD2 (6 bases). Material for sequencing was peripheral blood or thyroid tissue (not recorded which). This receptor was identified in a woman aged 18 to 35 with Graves' hyperthyroidism. The CDR3 reads CASSLYLSGEQYF. The DNA for the CDR3 is TGTGCCAGCAGCTTATACCTTAGCGGCGAGCAGTACTTC.